Each of the 9 T cell receptor beta chains below was sequenced from the same sample in a study of response to subunit inactivated influenza vaccine. Via MiXCR, TCRdb re-called the RT-PCR reads, giving one row per CDR3 protein. The data contain 650,000 to 800,000 distinct CDR3 sequences, under 20% of them seen just once; the ten biggest clones take up roughly a tenth. This specimen was PBMCs from blood, taken 5 days after vaccination. The receptors were sampled from a man aged 45-65 years who received an inactivated influenza vaccine.

The chain combines TRBV12-3 or TRBV12-4 with TRBJ2-7, with 7 bases identical to TRBD1. This CDR3 is 15 amino acids long. J was trimmed by 6 bases and V by 4 bases; bases with no gene match: 12. The CDR3 loop is CASSWSRAGGSEQYF. The CDR3 DNA follows: TGTGCCAGCAGTTGGTCCCGGGCAGGGGGATCCGAGCAGTACTTC.

The chain recombines TRBV5-1 with TRBJ1-2; TRBD1 matches at 9 bases. Germline CDR1 is SGHRS and CDR2 is YFSETQ. The ends lost 0 bases at V and 4 bases at J; junction bases unmatched: 4. The CDR3 is made up of 15 amino acids. In DNA, the CDR3 is TGCGCCAGCAGCTTGGTTACAGGGGGCACCTATGGCTACACCTTC. Translating gives CASSLVTGGTYGYTF.

This clonotype was detected a few times. V gene TRBV12-3 or TRBV12-4 combines with J gene TRBJ1-3, with 8 bases matching TRBD1. V was pared by 6 bases and J by 2 bases, with 3 bases of the junction left unmatched. This CDR3 is built from 14 residues. The CDR3 DNA reads as TGTGCCAGCAGGAAACAGGGGGCTGGAAACACCATATATTTT. Translation gives CASRKQGAGNTIYF.

This rearrangement joins TRBV5-1 to TRBJ2-5; 10 positions match TRBD1. The CDR3 is made up of 17 amino acids. The germline CDR1 and CDR2 sequences are SGHRS and YFSETQ. V gave up 0 bases and J gave up 5 bases; unmatched junction bases: 10. Here the CDR3 DNA reads TGCGCCAGCAGCTTGGAACCCGGGACAGGGGTCGGGGAGACCCAGTACTTC. This encodes CASSLEPGTGVGETQYF.

This clonotype was counted only a few times. V gene TRBV20-1 combines with J gene TRBJ2-7, with TRBD2 matching 9 bases. CDR3 length equals 13 residues. CDR1 and CDR2 from the germline V gene are DFQATT and SNEGSKA (reference sequence). Germline trimming cut 6 bases from V and 3 bases from J; bases unmatched to any gene: 6. The CDR3 nucleotides read TGCAGTGCAGCGGGACTAGCTTACTACGAGCAGTACTTC. Its protein is CSAAGLAYYEQYF.

A remark on this clonotype: This may stem from a read error, because a much larger clone lies one nucleotide away. The chain couples TRBV12-3 or TRBV12-4 to TRBJ2-6, with a possible D match to TRBD1 (5 bases). This CDR3 has 17 amino acids. V lost 2 bases and J 4 bases, leaving 15 bases between the germline ends. The CDR3 reads CASSLQFQGPGANVLTF. The CDR3 nucleotides read TGTGCCAGCAGTTTACAATTTCAGGGCCCCGGGGCCAACGTCCTGACTTTC.

The rearrangement joins TRBV25-1 to TRBJ2-7, with D unresolved. CDR1 is MGHDK, CDR2 SYGVNS, per germline. The V and J ends lost 3 bases and 0 bases respectively, with 9 bases between them. The CDR3 spans 14 residues. This chain's CDR3 is CASSDLTVSYEQYF. The CDR3 region has the DNA TGTGCCAGCAGTGATTTAACAGTCTCCTACGAGCAGTACTTC.

The chain uses TRBV6-2 or TRBV6-3 and TRBJ2-1, with D unresolved. Germline V gene sequence: CDR1 MNHEY, CDR2 SVGEGT. This CDR3 is built from 12 residues. V was trimmed by 1 base and J by 3 bases, leaving 1 base between them. DNA for the CDR3: TGTGCCAGCAGTTACTACTACAATGAGCAGTTCTTC. Translated: CASSYYYNEQFF.

This chain connects TRBV12-3 or TRBV12-4 to TRBJ2-5; D gene ambiguous. Trimming took off 5 bases at V and 7 bases at J, with 14 bases between the two ends. CDR3 size: 13 residues. The CDR3 bases are TGTGCCAGCAGTCCAGGAACGGGCGCGACCCAGTACTTC. It yields the protein CASSPGTGATQYF.